This T cell receptor (beta chain) originates from a study of blood T cell repertoires in COVID-19. Study background: Whether acute or convalescent, the COVID-19 samples came from the United States, Italy and Spain. Sources were T cells, B-cell-depleted T cells, or PBMCs; the material itself was cDNA or gDNA.

As handled by the study authors: By means of reference gene primer amplification, nucleated cell counts were estimated. Here immunoSEQ multiplex PCR was the method, and the copy in TCRdb shows in-frame clones only, minus some. That table is the source of V, J and clone size, and D and trimming were worked out from the DNA. The sample has about 200,000 clones; over 75% are singletons. This clonotype was obtained from a man between 50 and 59 years old with acute or convalescent COVID-19. The sequencing input was peripheral blood.

As DNA, the CDR3 is TGTGCCAGCAGTTACAGCGGGACAGGGTCCTACGAGCAGTACTTC. It codes for CASSYSGTGSYEQYF. V and J are TRBV6-5 and TRBJ2-7, with 9 positions matching TRBD1. CDR3 length equals 15 residues. Germline CDR1 is MNHEY and CDR2 is SVGAGI. Unmatched junction bases numbered 3, after V lost 2 bases and J lost 1 base.